This T cell receptor (beta chain) comes out of a study of cytomegalovirus exposure and HLA in healthy donors. Study observations and caveats: Trimming of TCR beta V- and J-genes showed a link, identified in a later analysis, to a missense DCLRE1C variant.

Primers: 60 Vbeta forward and 13 Jbeta reverse. The method was immunoSEQ multiplex PCR; TCRdb's version includes in-frame clones alone and lacks a portion of them. The sample includes roughly 170,000 clones, under 85% of them seen just once. This CDR3 contains 14 residues. Germline lookup yields CDR1 SGHRS and CDR2 YFSETQ. To note about this clone: Antigen unknown. At one end the junction does not follow the germline gene, possibly because of a read error.

The chain combines TRBV5-1 with TRBJ2-1; D perhaps matches TRBD2 (6 bases). Source material: PBMCs. This clonotype originated in a woman aged 25 to 45 in good health and CMV-seronegative. In DNA form, the CDR3 reads TGCGCCAGCAGCTTCGGCGGGATATACAATGGGCAGTTCTTC. This sequence encodes CASSFGGIYNGQFF.